This TCR beta chain originates from a study of neurological immune-mediated disorders. Study-wide results and caveats: There was no clinical or MRI feature that was associated with the multiple sclerosis repertoire cluster.

Germline CDR1 reads SQVTM; CDR2 reads ANQGSEA. The V gene lost 6 bases and the J gene lost 8 bases, with 14 bases spanning the gap. This CDR3 comprises 11 residues. The authors produced cDNA by 5'RACE using 10-nucleotide random UMIs. MiXCR was run by TCRdb on the 5' RACE reads, yielding one entry per CDR3 protein. The table has about 60,000 distinct CDR3 sequences, roughly 3.5% seen once. For this clonotype: The antigen remains undetermined.

This sequence originates from a man under 40 with multiple sclerosis. The source material was PBMCs. The J gene is TRBJ2-7, the V gene TRBV29-1; D possibly matches TRBD1 or TRBD2 (5 bases each). This CDR3 is CSVAGTEKQYF. The CDR3 DNA sequence: TGCAGCGTCGCCGGGACGGAAAAGCAGTACTTC.